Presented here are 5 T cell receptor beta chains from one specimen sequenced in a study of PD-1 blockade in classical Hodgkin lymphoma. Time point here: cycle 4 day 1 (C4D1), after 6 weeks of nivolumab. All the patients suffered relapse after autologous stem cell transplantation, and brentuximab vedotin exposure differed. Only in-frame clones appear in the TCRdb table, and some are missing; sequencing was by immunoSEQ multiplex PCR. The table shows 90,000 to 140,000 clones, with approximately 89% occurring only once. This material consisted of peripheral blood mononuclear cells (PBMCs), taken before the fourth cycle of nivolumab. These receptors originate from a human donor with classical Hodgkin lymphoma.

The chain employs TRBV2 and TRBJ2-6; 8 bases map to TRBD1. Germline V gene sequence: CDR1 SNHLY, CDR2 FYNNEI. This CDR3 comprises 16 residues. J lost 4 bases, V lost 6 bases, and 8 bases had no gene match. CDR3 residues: CASRAYRGSGANVLTF. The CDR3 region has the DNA TGTGCCAGCAGGGCCTACAGGGGGTCAGGGGCCAACGTCCTGACTTTC.

The CDR3 loop reads CASSQDRGISTEAFF. The CDR3 nucleotides are TGTGCCAGCAGCCAAGATCGGGGGATTAGCACTGAAGCTTTCTTT. J is TRBJ1-1 and V is TRBV4-2; perhaps TRBD1 as D (5 bases). Trimming removed 0 bases at V and 4 bases at J, with 12 bases between. Looked up from germline, CDR1 is LGHNA and CDR2 is YNFKEQ. The CDR3 covers 15 residues.

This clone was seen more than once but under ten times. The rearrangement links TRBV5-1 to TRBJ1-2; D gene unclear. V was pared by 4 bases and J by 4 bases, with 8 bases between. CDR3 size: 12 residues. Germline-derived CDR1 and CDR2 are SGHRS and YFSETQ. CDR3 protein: CASSGAGYGYTF. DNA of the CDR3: TGCGCCAGCAGCGGCGCAGGCTATGGCTACACCTTC.

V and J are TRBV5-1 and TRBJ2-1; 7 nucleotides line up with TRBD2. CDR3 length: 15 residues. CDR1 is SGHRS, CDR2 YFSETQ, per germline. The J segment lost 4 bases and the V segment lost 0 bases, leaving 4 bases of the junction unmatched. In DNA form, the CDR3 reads TGCGCCAGCAGCTTGGCCGGTAGCGGGTACAATGAGCAGTTCTTC. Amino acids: CASSLAGSGYNEQFF.

In nucleotides, the CDR3 is TGCGCCAGCAGTTTTTTGGGGGGGATTAACTATGGCTACACCTTC. Encoded protein: CASSFLGGINYGYTF. This chain joins TRBV5-1 and TRBJ1-2, with a possible D match to TRBD1 (5 bases). The CDR3 runs to 15 residues. Per the germline V gene, CDR1 is SGHRS and CDR2 is YFSETQ. Trimming removed 5 bases from V and 1 base from J, with 15 bases in between. Together with reference TRBV5-1 and TRBJ1-2, the CDR3 gives the full variable domain: KAGVTQTPRYLIKTRGQQVTLSCSPISGHRSVSWYQQTPGQGLQFLFEYFSETQRNKGNFPGRFSGRQFSNSRSEMNVSTLELGDSALYLCASSFLGGINYGYTFGSGTRLTVV.